This T cell receptor beta chain was sequenced for a study of identical twins. Via MiXCR, TCRdb re-called the 5' RACE reads, giving one row per CDR3 protein. The sample lists some 1,600,000 distinct CDR3 sequences; under 35% were seen once. This clonotype was sampled from a newborn girl in good health. The material sequenced was cord blood.

The CDR3 DNA sequence: TGTGCCAGCCGTCCTAGCGGGGGGTTGGATACGCAGTATTTT. Translating it yields CASRPSGGLDTQYF. This chain links TRBV2 with TRBJ2-3; 11 bases line up with TRBD2. Germline CDR1 and CDR2: SNHLY and FYNNEI. CDR3 length: 14 amino acids. Trimming at V came to 8 bases and at J to 6 bases, leaving 7 bases not matched to a gene.